A selection of T cell receptor beta chains follows, all from one sample in a study of blood T cell repertoires in COVID-19. Some clones are missing from TCRdb's copy, which holds only in-frame ones; the method was immunoSEQ multiplex PCR. The sample lists more than 200,000 clones, 65% to 90% occurring once. Material for sequencing was PBMCs or T cells enriched from blood (not recorded which). Receptors were obtained from a man aged 40-50 years who had recovered from COVID-19. CDR3s include the opening cysteine and the closing phenylalanine or tryptophan. Fields, in order: D gene, J gene, V gene, clone size, CDR3 protein, CDR3 DNA. A D gene is named only where the DNA matches it firmly. Some rows have no size entry. The others give once, few or many, or a class for an expanded clone.

>TRBD2|TRBJ2-2|TRBV10-3|.
CAISESGVKNTGELFF
TGTGCCATCAGTGAGAGCGGGGTCAAGAACACCGGGGAGCTGTTTTTT
>TRBD2|TRBJ2-1|TRBV19|once
CASSLAGGISNEQFF
TGTGCCAGTAGTCTAGCGGGGGGTATATCCAATGAGCAGTTCTTC
>TRBD1|TRBJ2-7|TRBV5-1|.
CASSLERTGAAEQYF
TGCGCCAGCAGCTTGGAGCGGACAGGGGCAGCCGAGCAGTACTTC
>.|TRBJ2-3|TRBV11-3|.
CASQVQTGSTDTQYF
TGTGCCAGTCAAGTACAGACAGGCTCCACAGATACGCAGTATTTT
>TRBD2|TRBJ2-1|TRBV5-1|.
CASSFGLAVTNEQFF
TGCGCCAGCAGCTTTGGACTAGCGGTTACAAATGAGCAGTTCTTC
>TRBD1|TRBJ1-1|TRBV7-9|once
CASSLAGTVGTEAFF
TGTGCCAGCAGCTTAGCTGGGACAGTGGGCACTGAAGCTTTCTTT
>.|TRBJ1-2|TRBV4-2|many
CASSQDRGAGYGYTF
TGTGCCAGCAGCCAAGATCGGGGGGCGGGTTATGGCTACACCTTC
>TRBD2|TRBJ2-7|TRBV7-9|.
CASSSIPGLAGSSSYEQYF
TGTGCCAGCAGCTCAATCCCGGGACTAGCGGGGTCGAGCTCCTACGAGCAGTACTTC
>TRBD1|TRBJ1-2|TRBV27|.
CASNMGQGGIYGYTF
TGTGCCAGCAATATGGGACAGGGAGGGATCTATGGCTACACCTTC
>.|TRBJ1-2|TRBV18|.
CASSEGDGYGYTF
TGTGCCAGCTCAGAAGGGGATGGCTATGGCTACACCTTC
>TRBD2|TRBJ2-3|TRBV6-5|.
CASYSGGAETDTQYF
TGTGCCAGCTATAGCGGGGGGGCCGAGACAGATACGCAGTATTTT
>.|TRBJ1-6|TRBV30|.
CAWSPVDNSPLHF
TGTGCCTGGAGTCCGGTAGATAATTCACCCCTCCACTTT
>.|TRBJ1-1|TRBV13|once
CASSLDRNTEAFF
TGTGCCAGCAGCTTGGACAGGAACACTGAAGCTTTCTTT
>.|TRBJ1-1|TRBV7-8|.
CASTINRQNTEAFF
TGTGCCAGCACCATAAATCGACAGAACACTGAAGCTTTCTTT
>.|TRBJ2-6|TRBV6-2/TRBV6-3|.
CASSYETGRMSGANVLTF
TGTGCCAGCAGTTATGAGACAGGTAGAATGTCTGGGGCCAACGTCCTGACTTTC
>TRBD1|TRBJ2-7|TRBV5-8|once
CASSLTGQGYEQYF
TGTGCCAGCAGCTTAACGGGACAGGGCTACGAGCAGTACTTC
>.|TRBJ2-5|TRBV2|.
CASRGSEQPQETQYF
TGTGCCAGCAGAGGATCGGAACAGCCTCAAGAGACCCAGTACTTC
>TRBD1|TRBJ1-5|TRBV19|once
CASSMGTDSNQPQHF
TGTGCCAGTAGTATGGGGACAGATAGCAATCAGCCCCAGCATTTT
>TRBD1|TRBJ2-2|TRBV5-1|.
CASSLTWDSTGELFF
TGCGCCAGCAGCCTAACTTGGGACAGCACCGGGGAGCTGTTTTTT
>.|TRBJ1-6|TRBV9|.
CASSPGVTLGYNSPLHF
TGTGCCAGCAGCCCAGGGGTGACGCTAGGGTATAATTCACCCCTCCACTTT
>TRBD1|TRBJ2-1|TRBV10-3|.
CAISAQGVSNEQFF
TGTGCCATCAGTGCACAGGGGGTTTCCAATGAGCAGTTCTTC
>.|TRBJ1-3|TRBV5-6|.
CASSPIGQYGNTIYF
TGTGCCAGCAGCCCTATTGGACAGTATGGAAACACCATATATTTT
>TRBD2|TRBJ2-3|TRBV5-1|.
CASSSSTGTSGSYGTQYF
TGCGCCAGCAGCTCCTCCACCGGGACTAGCGGGAGTTATGGTACGCAGTATTTT
>.|TRBJ2-3|TRBV27|.
CASSSVVGLGTDTQYF
TGTGCCAGCAGCTCCGTCGTCGGTCTGGGCACAGATACGCAGTATTTT
>.|TRBJ1-6|TRBV2|.
CASSERGTDNSPLHF
TGTGCCAGCAGTGAAAGGGGGACCGATAATTCACCCCTCCACTTT
>.|TRBJ1-5|TRBV27|.
CASSPLQGRGNQPQHF
TGTGCCAGCAGTCCACTACAGGGAAGAGGGAATCAGCCCCAGCATTTT
>TRBD1|TRBJ1-4|TRBV18|.
CASSRGQGAGANEKLFF
TGTGCCAGCTCCCGCGGACAGGGGGCTGGAGCTAATGAAAAACTGTTTTTT
>TRBD2|TRBJ2-2|TRBV14|.
CASSQTTPGLAGGRTGELFF
TGTGCCAGCAGCCAAACCACGCCGGGACTAGCGGGAGGGCGAACCGGGGAGCTGTTTTTT
>.|TRBJ2-3|TRBV7-9|.
CASSLTVLRGTDTPDTQYF
TGTGCCAGCAGCTTAACGGTCCTCCGCGGGACAGATACCCCAGATACGCAGTATTTT
>TRBD1|TRBJ1-2|TRBV12-3/TRBV12-4|.
CASSQGAGYGYTF
TGTGCCAGCAGCCAGGGGGCTGGCTATGGCTACACCTTC
>.|TRBJ2-1|TRBV21-1|.
CASSGGLPFSYNEQFF
TGTGCCAGCAGCGGGGGACTTCCCTTTTCCTACAATGAGCAGTTCTTC
>TRBD1|TRBJ2-1|TRBV5-1|.
CATSTGQRYNEQFF
TGCGCCACCTCTACGGGACAGAGATACAATGAGCAGTTCTTC
>.|TRBJ2-5|TRBV7-3|few
CASSSGGPRTQYF
TGTGCCAGCAGCTCGGGGGGCCCACGAACCCAGTACTTC
>TRBD1|TRBJ1-6|TRBV5-1|many
CASSLFDRANSPLHF
TGCGCCAGCAGCTTGTTTGACAGGGCAAATTCACCCCTCCACTTT
>.|TRBJ2-7|TRBV5-6|.
CASSLTDKLYEQYF
TGTGCCAGCAGCTTGACGGACAAGCTCTACGAGCAGTACTTC
>.|TRBJ1-2|TRBV6-5|.
CASTRAGRSNYGYTF
TGTGCCAGCACCCGCGCGGGGCGATCAAACTATGGCTACACCTTC
>TRBD2|TRBJ2-6|TRBV10-3|.
CAISSGLAGISGANVLTF
TGTGCCATCAGTTCAGGGCTAGCGGGCATCTCTGGGGCCAACGTCCTGACTTTC
>.|TRBJ2-7|TRBV3-1/TRBV3-2|.
CASSQDIRGRENEQYF
TGTGCCAGCAGCCAAGATATACGGGGAAGGGAGAACGAGCAGTACTTC
>TRBD1|TRBJ1-6|TRBV30|.
CAWSVRGTGYSYNSPLHF
TGTGCCTGGAGTGTACGAGGGACAGGTTACTCCTATAATTCACCCCTCCACTTT
>TRBD1|TRBJ2-1|TRBV3-1/TRBV3-2|once
CASSQGVPGQGSYNEQFF
TGTGCCAGCAGCCAAGGCGTTCCAGGACAGGGATCCTACAATGAGCAGTTCTTC
>TRBD2|TRBJ2-2|TRBV7-2|.
CASSLSAGDTGELFF
TGTGCCAGCAGCTTATCAGCGGGAGATACCGGGGAGCTGTTTTTT
>TRBD1|TRBJ1-1|TRBV4-1|once
CASSQEHRGQVEAFF
TGCGCCAGCAGCCAAGAACACAGGGGGCAAGTTGAAGCTTTCTTT
>.|TRBJ2-2|TRBV10-1|once
CASQQVNTGELFF
TGCGCCAGCCAACAGGTAAACACCGGGGAGCTGTTTTTT
>.|TRBJ1-6|TRBV30|.
CAWSVLGGGNSPLHF
TGTGCCTGGAGTGTACTGGGAGGTGGTAATTCACCCCTCCACTTT
>.|TRBJ1-2|TRBV5-4|once
CASSLLAVLPLYGYTF
TGTGCCAGCAGCTTGTTGGCAGTCCTCCCCCTCTATGGCTACACCTTC
>.|TRBJ2-7|TRBV7-8|.
CASSLRRENRGRSYEQYF
TGTGCCAGCAGCTTAAGGCGGGAAAACCGGGGACGGTCCTACGAGCAGTACTTC
>.|TRBJ2-7|TRBV27|.
CASSRDFKYEQYF
TGTGCCAGTTCCCGGGACTTTAAATACGAGCAGTACTTC
>.|TRBJ2-7|TRBV9|.
CASSVGGRILYEQYF
TGTGCCAGCAGCGTAGGAGGTAGAATACTCTACGAGCAGTACTTC
>.|TRBJ1-1|TRBV4-1|.
CASSQTPQGGNTEAFF
TGCGCCAGCAGCCAGACCCCACAAGGGGGGAACACTGAAGCTTTCTTT